This record covers a single T cell receptor (beta chain). This CDR3 comprises 14 residues. The germline CDR1 and CDR2 sequences are SEHNR and FQNEAQ (reference sequence). Trimming removed 4 bases from V and 5 bases from J, with 14 bases in between. Only in-frame clones appear in the TCRdb table, and some are missing; sequencing was by immunoSEQ multiplex PCR. Of around 2.5 million clones listed, 90% to 95% are singletons. This record comes from a study of shared clonotypes between healthy human individuals. Study in general: A donor's plate count was three for CD4 naive and three for CD4 memory; CD8 naive had two and CD8 memory one.

The sample taken for sequencing was naive CD4+ T cells from PBMCs. Regarding subset: CD45RA+ positively selected. This TCR was recovered from a man between 18 and 35 years old in good health. Some clones in this sample may be carry-over from other donors' samples. The V call is TRBV7-9, the J call TRBJ2-5; TRBD1 is a possible D gene (7 bases). This CDR3 is CASSSDREVETQYF. Here the CDR3 DNA reads TGTGCCAGCAGCTCAGACAGGGAGGTCGAGACCCAGTACTTC.